The 2 T cell receptor beta chains below all came from one sample that was sequenced in a study of cytomegalovirus exposure and HLA in healthy donors. PCR involved 60 Vbeta and 13 Jbeta primers. The data were produced by immunoSEQ multiplex PCR, yet TCRdb's version contains in-frame clones alone and is incomplete. The sample includes 30,000 to 35,000 clones. Sequencing used PBMCs. The receptor set was obtained from a woman aged 40 to 55 in good health and CMV-seropositive.

The gene calls are TRBV9 and TRBJ2-3, with 7 nucleotides matching TRBD2. CDR1 and CDR2 from the germline V gene are SGDLS and YYNGEE. V lost 2 bases and J lost 0; bases outside the gene matches: 9. The CDR3 runs 17 residues. The CDR3 spells CASSVSSASGSTDTQYF. The CDR3 DNA follows: TGTGCCAGCAGCGTTTCCTCGGCTAGCGGAAGCACAGATACGCAGTATTTT.

The chain carries TRBV5-1 and TRBJ2-4, with a possible D match to TRBD2 (5 bases). With 3 bases removed from V and 0 bases from J, the gap between germline ends came to 16 bases. In germline, CDR1 is SGHRS, CDR2 YFSETQ. This CDR3 has 17 residues. As DNA, the CDR3 is TGCGCCAGCAGCTCGGAAGGACGGGGTCTAGCCAAAAACATTCAGTACTTC. Protein: CASSSEGRGLAKNIQYF.